These 14 T cell receptor beta chains came from one sample sequenced in a study of T cell responses to AZD1222 COVID-19 vaccine. Data came from immunoSEQ multiplex PCR; TCRdb stores just in-frame clones and leaves some out. This sample has about 94,000 clones; roughly 84% occur once, and the top ten carry 10% to 15%. The specimen was peripheral blood, collected on day 0 of AZD1222 vaccination. The receptors here all came from an adult in good health.

The chain has TRBV5-1 and TRBJ1-3, with D hard to call. Germline V gene sequence: CDR1 SGHRS, CDR2 YFSETQ. The CDR3 has 14 amino acids. V was pared by 0 bases and J by 4 bases, with 8 bases between. As DNA, the CDR3 is TGCGCCAGCAGCTTGGCGGCAGTCGGAAACACCATATATTTT. It encodes CASSLAAVGNTIYF.

This clone appeared a single time. The chain employs TRBV7-7 and TRBJ2-3, with TRBD2 matching over 9 bases. Germline assignment: CDR1 SSHAT and CDR2 FNYEAQ (reference sequence). V was clipped by 2 bases and J by 6 bases; unmatched bases: 0. The CDR3 is 13 residues long. The DNA of the CDR3 is TGTGCCAGCAGCTTACTAGCGGGGGATACGCAGTATTTT. It encodes CASSLLAGDTQYF.

This clone was seen just once. CDR3 sequence reads: CASSLFQDAAEQFF. As DNA, the CDR3 is TGTGCCAGTAGTCTTTTTCAGGACGCGGCGGAGCAGTTCTTC. The chain has TRBV19 and TRBJ2-1; the D is unclear. The CDR3 sequence is 14 residues long. Between the trimmed V and J ends, which lost 5 bases and 10 bases, there was a span of 18 bases. CDR1 is LNHDA and CDR2 is SQIVND in the germline V gene (reference sequence).

The table lists this clone with a count of one. The gene calls are TRBV11-2 and TRBJ1-2; D remains ambiguous. The V and J ends lost 1 base and 2 bases respectively, with 5 bases between them. Germline V gene sequence: CDR1 SGHAT, CDR2 FQNNGV. This CDR3 spans 13 amino acids. The DNA for the CDR3 is TGTGCCAGCAGCTTAGGCAGCAACTATGGCTACACCTTC. Amino acid sequence: CASSLGSNYGYTF.

This clone was counted once. V is TRBV5-6 and J is TRBJ2-7, with D unclear. Germline lookup yields CDR1 SGHDT and CDR2 YYEEEE. V shed 5 bases and J shed 6 bases, with 15 bases lying between them. The CDR3 extends over 13 amino acids. This CDR3 reads CASRLSSLSEQYF. CDR3 nucleotides: TGTGCCAGCAGATTGTCTTCTCTCTCCGAGCAGTACTTC.

This clone was seen only once. V is TRBV7-2 and J is TRBJ1-2; D is uncertain. This CDR3 contains 14 residues. The ends were cut back, 1 base at V and 2 bases at J, with 8 bases in the middle. In germline, CDR1 is SGHTA, CDR2 FQGNSA. CDR3 in DNA: TGTGCCAGCAGCTTAGTGCCGGGGAACTATGGCTACACCTTC. This sequence encodes CASSLVPGNYGYTF.

V usage is TRBV3-1 (or the pseudogene TRBV3-2) and J usage is TRBJ2-1, with D maybe TRBD2 (5 bases). CDR1 is LGHDT and CDR2 is YNNKEL in the germline V gene (reference sequence). V gave up 0 bases and J gave up 8 bases, with 14 bases separating them. The CDR3 consists of 15 residues. The CDR3 nucleotides read TGTGCCAGCAGCCAAGAGTTGGTAGCGTCCGATGAGCAGTTCTTC. Its translation is CASSQELVASDEQFF.

This rearrangement joins TRBV5-6 to TRBJ2-1; 9 bases fit TRBD2. J lost 6 bases, V lost 1 base, and 5 bases had no gene match. From germline, CDR1 is SGHDT and CDR2 YYEEEE. The CDR3 is 15 residues long. This CDR3 reads CASSLIAGVVNEQFF. The CDR3 region has the DNA TGTGCCAGCAGCTTGATAGCGGGAGTGGTCAATGAGCAGTTCTTC.

The gene calls are TRBV5-1 and TRBJ1-2, with 7 bases lining up with TRBD1. The CDR3 loop spans 15 amino acids. Germline loops: CDR1 SGHRS, CDR2 YFSETQ. The J segment lost 6 bases and the V segment lost 4 bases, leaving 12 bases of the junction unmatched. The CDR3 protein is CASSGTAALRDGYTF. In nucleotides, the CDR3 is TGCGCCAGCAGCGGGACAGCCGCCCTCAGGGATGGCTACACCTTC.

This chain uses TRBV27 with TRBJ1-5; D is unresolved. The CDR3 is 16 residues long. Germline CDR1 and CDR2: MNHEY and SMNVEV (reference sequence). The V end lost 0 bases, the J end lost 2 bases, and 11 bases lay between the germline ends. CDR3 in amino acids: CASSLSGSTRNQPQHF. The DNA of the CDR3 is TGTGCCAGCAGTTTATCCGGCAGCACCCGCAATCAGCCCCAGCATTTT.

This clone was seen once. The CDR3 region is CASSLDSSGANVLTF. In nucleotides, the CDR3 is TGTGCCAGCAGCCTGGACAGCTCTGGGGCCAACGTCCTGACTTTC. This chain uses TRBV4-2 with TRBJ2-6; possible D gene TRBD1, 6 bases. The CDR3 contains 15 residues. Germline V gene sequence: CDR1 LGHNA, CDR2 YNFKEQ. Between the trimmed V and J ends, which lost 4 bases and 0 bases, there was a span of 7 bases.

The rearrangement joins TRBV30 to TRBJ2-1, with 8 bases fitting TRBD1. CDR3 length equals 15 residues. From germline, CDR1 is GTSNPN and CDR2 SVGIG (reference sequence). Unmatched junction bases numbered 13, after V lost 0 bases and J lost 12 bases. CDR3 DNA: TGTGCCTGGAGTGTAGGGCAGGGGGCCCTTAGTAGGCAGTTCTTC. This gives the protein CAWSVGQGALSRQFF.

This clone was seen once. The V gene is TRBV19, the J gene TRBJ1-4; no reliable D call. V was shortened by 3 bases and J by 8 bases, with 10 bases between the two germline ends. Looked up from germline, CDR1 is LNHDA and CDR2 is SQIVND (reference sequence). The CDR3 runs 13 residues. This CDR3 is CASSMAPGEKLFF. In DNA form, the CDR3 reads TGTGCCAGTAGTATGGCTCCGGGGGAAAAACTGTTTTTT. Variable domain in full (rest from reference TRBV19 and TRBJ1-4): DGGITQSPKYLFRKEGQNVTLSCEQNLNHDAMYWYRQDPGQGLRLIYYSQIVNDFQKGDIAEGYSVSREKKESFPLTVTSAQKNPTAFYLCASSMAPGEKLFFGSGTQLSVL.

In its sample, this clone was seen a few times. The genes are TRBV7-8 and TRBJ1-2; a possible D gene is TRBD1 (5 bases). Germline assignment: CDR1 SGHVS and CDR2 FQNEAQ. V gave up 5 bases and J gave up 4 bases, with 14 bases separating them. This CDR3 region has 14 residues. The CDR3 spells CASSPGRLSYGYTF. The CDR3 coding sequence is TGTGCCAGCAGCCCGGGACGGTTAAGCTATGGCTACACCTTC.